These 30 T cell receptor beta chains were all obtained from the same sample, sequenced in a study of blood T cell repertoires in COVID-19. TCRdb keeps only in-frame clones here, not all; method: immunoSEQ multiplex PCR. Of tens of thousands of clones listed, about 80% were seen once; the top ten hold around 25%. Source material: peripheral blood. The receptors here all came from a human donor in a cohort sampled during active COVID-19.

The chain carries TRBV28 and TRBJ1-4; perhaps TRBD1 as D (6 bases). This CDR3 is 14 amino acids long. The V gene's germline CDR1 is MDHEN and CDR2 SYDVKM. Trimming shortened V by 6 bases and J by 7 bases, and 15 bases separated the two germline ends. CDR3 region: CASRVGGRFEKLFF. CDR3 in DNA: TGTGCCAGCAGGGTCGGGGGGCGCTTTGAAAAACTGTTTTTT.

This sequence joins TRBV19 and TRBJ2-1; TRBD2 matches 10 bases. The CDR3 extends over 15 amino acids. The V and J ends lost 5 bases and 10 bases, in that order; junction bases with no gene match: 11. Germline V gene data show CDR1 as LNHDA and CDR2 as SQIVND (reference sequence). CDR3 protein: CASSPLSGGAEEQFF. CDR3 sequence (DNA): TGTGCCAGTAGTCCCCTAAGCGGGGGGGCTGAAGAGCAGTTCTTC. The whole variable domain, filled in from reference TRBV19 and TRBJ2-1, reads DGGITQSPKYLFRKEGQNVTLSCEQNLNHDAMYWYRQDPGQGLRLIYYSQIVNDFQKGDIAEGYSVSREKKESFPLTVTSAQKNPTAFYLCASSPLSGGAEEQFFGPGTRLTVL.

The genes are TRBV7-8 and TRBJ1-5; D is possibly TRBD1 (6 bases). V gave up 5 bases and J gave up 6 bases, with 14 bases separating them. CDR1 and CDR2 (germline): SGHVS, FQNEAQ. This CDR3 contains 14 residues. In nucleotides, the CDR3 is TGTGCCAGCAGCCCAAGACAGGCGGGTCAGCCCCAGCATTTT. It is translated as CASSPRQAGQPQHF.

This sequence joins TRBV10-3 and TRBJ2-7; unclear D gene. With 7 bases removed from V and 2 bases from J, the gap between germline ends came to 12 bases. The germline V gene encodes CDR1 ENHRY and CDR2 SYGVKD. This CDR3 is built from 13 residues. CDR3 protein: CAIKESTAYEQYF. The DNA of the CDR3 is TGTGCCATCAAGGAGAGCACGGCCTACGAGCAGTACTTC.

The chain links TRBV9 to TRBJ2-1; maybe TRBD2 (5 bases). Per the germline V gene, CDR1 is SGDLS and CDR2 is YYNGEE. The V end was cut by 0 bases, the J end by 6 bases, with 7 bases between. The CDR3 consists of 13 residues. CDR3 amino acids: CASSVGTGNEQFF. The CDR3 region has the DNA TGTGCCAGCAGCGTAGGGACTGGCAATGAGCAGTTCTTC.

CDR3 sequence (DNA): TGTGCCTGGAGTGCCAGGGCTGAGCAGTTCTTC. Protein sequence: CAWSARAEQFF. V and J are TRBV30 and TRBJ2-1, with D perhaps matching TRBD1 (5 bases). The CDR3 is made up of 11 amino acids. Germline CDR1 reads GTSNPN; CDR2 reads SVGIG (reference sequence). Trimming shortened V by 1 base and J by 9 bases, and 7 bases separated the two germline ends.

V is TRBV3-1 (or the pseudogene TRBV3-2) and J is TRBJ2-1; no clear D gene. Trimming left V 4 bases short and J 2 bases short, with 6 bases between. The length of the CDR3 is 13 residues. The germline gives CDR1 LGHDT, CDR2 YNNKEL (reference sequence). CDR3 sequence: CASSRVAYNEQFF. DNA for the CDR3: TGTGCCAGCAGCCGAGTGGCCTACAATGAGCAGTTCTTC.

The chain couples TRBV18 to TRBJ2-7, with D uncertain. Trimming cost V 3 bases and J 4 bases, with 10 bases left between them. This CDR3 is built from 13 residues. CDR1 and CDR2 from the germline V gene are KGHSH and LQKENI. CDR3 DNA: TGTGCCAGCTCACCGAACCGGAGATACGAGCAGTACTTC. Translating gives CASSPNRRYEQYF.

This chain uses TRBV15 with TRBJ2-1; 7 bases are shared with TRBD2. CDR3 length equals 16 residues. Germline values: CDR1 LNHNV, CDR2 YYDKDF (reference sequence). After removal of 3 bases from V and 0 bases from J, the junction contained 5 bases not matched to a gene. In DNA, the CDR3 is TGTGCCACCAGCAGGGGGCGGGAGAGCTCCTACAATGAGCAGTTCTTC. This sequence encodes CATSRGRESSYNEQFF. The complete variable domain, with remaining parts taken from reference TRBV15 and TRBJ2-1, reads DAMVIQNPRYQVTQFGKPVTLSCSQTLNHNVMYWYQQKSSQAPKLLFHYYDKDFNNEADTPDNFQSRRPNTSFCFLDIRSPGLGDTAMYLCATSRGRESSYNEQFFGPGTRLTVL.

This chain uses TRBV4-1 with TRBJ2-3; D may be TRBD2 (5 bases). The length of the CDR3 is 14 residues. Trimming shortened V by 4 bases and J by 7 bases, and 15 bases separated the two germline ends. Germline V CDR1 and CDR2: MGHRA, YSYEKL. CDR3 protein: CASSPDTEAHTQYF. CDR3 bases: TGCGCCAGCAGCCCAGATACGGAGGCCCATACGCAGTATTTT.

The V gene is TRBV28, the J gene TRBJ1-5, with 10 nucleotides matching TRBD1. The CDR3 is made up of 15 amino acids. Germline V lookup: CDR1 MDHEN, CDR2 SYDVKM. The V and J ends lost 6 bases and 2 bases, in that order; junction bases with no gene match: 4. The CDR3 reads CASRSGTGGNQPQHF. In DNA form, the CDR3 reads TGTGCCAGCAGATCTGGGACAGGGGGCAATCAGCCCCAGCATTTT.

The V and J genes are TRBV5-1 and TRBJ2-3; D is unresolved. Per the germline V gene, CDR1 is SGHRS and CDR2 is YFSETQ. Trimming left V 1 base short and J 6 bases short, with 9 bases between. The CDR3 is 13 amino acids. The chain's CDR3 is CASSLTPGDTQYF. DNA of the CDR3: TGCGCCAGCAGCTTGACCCCCGGGGATACGCAGTATTTT.

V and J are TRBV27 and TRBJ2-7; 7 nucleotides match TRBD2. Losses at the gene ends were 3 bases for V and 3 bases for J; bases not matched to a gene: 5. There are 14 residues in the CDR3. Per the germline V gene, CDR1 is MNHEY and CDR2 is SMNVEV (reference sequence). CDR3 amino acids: CASSFRGGNYEQYF. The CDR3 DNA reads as TGTGCCAGCAGTTTCCGGGGAGGGAACTACGAGCAGTACTTC.

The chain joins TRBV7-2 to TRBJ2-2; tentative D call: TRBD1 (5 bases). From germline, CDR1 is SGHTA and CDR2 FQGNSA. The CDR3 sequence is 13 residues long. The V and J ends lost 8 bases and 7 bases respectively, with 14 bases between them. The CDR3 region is CASGQGVGGELFF. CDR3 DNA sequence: TGTGCCAGCGGCCAGGGTGTCGGCGGGGAGCTGTTTTTT.

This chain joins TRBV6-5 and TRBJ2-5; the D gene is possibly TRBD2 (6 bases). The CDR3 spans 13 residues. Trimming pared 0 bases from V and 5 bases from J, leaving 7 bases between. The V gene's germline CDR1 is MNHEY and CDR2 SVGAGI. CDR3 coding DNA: TGTGCCAGCAGTTACTCAGGGACTGAGACCCAGTACTTC. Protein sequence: CASSYSGTETQYF.

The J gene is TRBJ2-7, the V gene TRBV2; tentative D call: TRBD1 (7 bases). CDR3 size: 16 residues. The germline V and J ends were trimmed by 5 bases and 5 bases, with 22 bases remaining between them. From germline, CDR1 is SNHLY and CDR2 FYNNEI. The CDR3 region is CASSSGAGQWSNEQYF. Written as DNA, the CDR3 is TGTGCCAGCAGTAGTGGCGCGGGACAGTGGTCTAACGAGCAGTACTTC.

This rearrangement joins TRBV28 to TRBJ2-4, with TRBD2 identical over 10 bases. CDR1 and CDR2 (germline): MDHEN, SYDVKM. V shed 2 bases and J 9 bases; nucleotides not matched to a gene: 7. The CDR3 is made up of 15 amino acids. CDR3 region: CASSLPSGRVVIQYF. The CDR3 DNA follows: TGTGCCAGCAGTTTACCGAGCGGGAGGGTTGTCATTCAGTACTTC.

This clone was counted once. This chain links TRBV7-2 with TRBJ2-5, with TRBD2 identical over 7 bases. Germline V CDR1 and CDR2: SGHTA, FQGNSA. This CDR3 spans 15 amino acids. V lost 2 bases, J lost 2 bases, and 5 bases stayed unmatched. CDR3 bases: TGTGCCAGCAGCTTACAAGCGGGGACGCAAGAGACCCAGTACTTC. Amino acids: CASSLQAGTQETQYF.

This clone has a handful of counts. The CDR3 loop is CASSSTGGDEQYF. CDR3 sequence (DNA): TGTGCCAGCAGCTCTACCGGGGGTGACGAGCAGTACTTC. V and J are TRBV5-4 and TRBJ2-7, with D tentatively TRBD2 (6 bases). Trimming shortened V by 3 bases and J by 5 bases, and 12 bases separated the two germline ends. Germline V gene sequence: CDR1 SGHNT, CDR2 YYREEE (reference sequence). CDR3 length: 13 amino acids.

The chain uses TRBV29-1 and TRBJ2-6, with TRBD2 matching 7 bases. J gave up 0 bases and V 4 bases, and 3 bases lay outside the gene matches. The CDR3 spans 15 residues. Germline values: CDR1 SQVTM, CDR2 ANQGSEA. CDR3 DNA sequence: TGCAGCGTTGCGGGGGGAAACTCTGGGGCCAACGTCCTGACTTTC. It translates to CSVAGGNSGANVLTF. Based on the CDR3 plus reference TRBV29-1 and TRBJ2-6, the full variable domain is SAVISQKPSRDICQRGTSLTIQCQVDSQVTMMFWYRQQPGQSLTLIATANQGSEATYESGFVIDKFPISRPNLTFSTLTVSNMSPEDSSIYLCSVAGGNSGANVLTFGAGSRLTVL.

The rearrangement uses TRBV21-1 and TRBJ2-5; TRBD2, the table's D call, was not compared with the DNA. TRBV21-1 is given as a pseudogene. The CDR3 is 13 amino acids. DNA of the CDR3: TGTGCCAGCAGAGAGATCCGGGGGGAGACCCAGTACTTC. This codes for CASREIRGETQYF.

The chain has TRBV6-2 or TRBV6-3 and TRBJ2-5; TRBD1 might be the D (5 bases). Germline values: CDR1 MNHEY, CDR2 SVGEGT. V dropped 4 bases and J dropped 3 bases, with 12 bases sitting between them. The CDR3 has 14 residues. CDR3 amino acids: CASSSIRGEETQYF. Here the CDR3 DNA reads TGTGCCAGCAGTTCGATTAGGGGTGAAGAGACCCAGTACTTC.

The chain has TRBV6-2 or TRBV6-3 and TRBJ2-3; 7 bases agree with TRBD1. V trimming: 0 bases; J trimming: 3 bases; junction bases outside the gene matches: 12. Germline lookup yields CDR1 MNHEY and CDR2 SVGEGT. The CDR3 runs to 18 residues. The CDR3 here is CASSYSTATGIGTDTQYF. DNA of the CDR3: TGTGCCAGCAGTTACTCCACCGCGACAGGGATAGGGACAGATACGCAGTATTTT.

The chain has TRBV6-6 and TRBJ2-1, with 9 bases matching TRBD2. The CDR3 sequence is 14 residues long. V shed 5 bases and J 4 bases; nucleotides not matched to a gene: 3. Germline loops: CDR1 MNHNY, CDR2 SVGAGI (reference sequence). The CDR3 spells CASSVAGDYNEQFF. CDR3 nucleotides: TGTGCCAGCAGTGTAGCGGGGGATTACAATGAGCAGTTCTTC.

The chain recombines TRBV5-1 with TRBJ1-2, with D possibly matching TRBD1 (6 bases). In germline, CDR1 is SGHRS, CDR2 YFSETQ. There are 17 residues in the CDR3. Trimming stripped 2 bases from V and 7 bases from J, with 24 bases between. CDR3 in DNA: TGCGCCAGCAGCTTACCCGGCGGCGGTGCTGGGGGCTTTGGCTACACCTTC. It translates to CASSLPGGGAGGFGYTF.

CDR3 coding DNA: TGTGCCAGCAGCTTAGACAGGGGATCTGGGGCCAACGTCCTGACTTTC. This encodes CASSLDRGSGANVLTF. The chain is built from TRBV7-9 and TRBJ2-6; the match to TRBD1 covers 7 bases. V lost 1 base, J lost 1 base, and 1 base stayed unmatched. This CDR3 has 16 amino acids. Germline CDR1 is SEHNR and CDR2 is FQNEAQ (reference sequence).

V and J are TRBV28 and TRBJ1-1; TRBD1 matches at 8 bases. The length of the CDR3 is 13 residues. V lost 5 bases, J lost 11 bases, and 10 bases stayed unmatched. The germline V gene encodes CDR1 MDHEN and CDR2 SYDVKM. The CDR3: CASSLSRGPKAFF. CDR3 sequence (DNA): TGTGCCAGCAGTCTTTCCAGGGGGCCGAAGGCTTTCTTT.

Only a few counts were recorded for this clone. The CDR3 DNA sequence: TGCAGTGCTTCAGTTCAGCCCCAGCATTTT. Encoded protein: CSASVQPQHF. The chain combines TRBV20-1 with TRBJ1-5, with D unclear. V shed 5 bases and J shed 6 bases, with 5 bases lying between them. Germline CDR1 is DFQATT and CDR2 is SNEGSKA (reference sequence). The CDR3 is made up of 10 amino acids.

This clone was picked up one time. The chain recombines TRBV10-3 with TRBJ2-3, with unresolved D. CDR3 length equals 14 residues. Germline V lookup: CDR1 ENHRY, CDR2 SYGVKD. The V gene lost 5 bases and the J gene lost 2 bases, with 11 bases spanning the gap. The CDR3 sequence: CAISRSSLTDTQYF. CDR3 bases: TGTGCCATCAGTAGGAGCTCGCTCACAGATACGCAGTATTTT.

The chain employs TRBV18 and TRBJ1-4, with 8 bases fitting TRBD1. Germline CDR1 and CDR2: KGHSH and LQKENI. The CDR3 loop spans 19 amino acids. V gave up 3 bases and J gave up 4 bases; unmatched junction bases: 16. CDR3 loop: CASSPYGTGSGEGNEKLFF. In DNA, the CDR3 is TGTGCCAGCTCACCTTATGGGACAGGCTCCGGAGAGGGTAATGAAAAACTGTTTTTT.